This TCR beta chain was captured in a study of tumour-infiltrating T cells in Burkitt lymphoma. About the study: All epidemiological Burkitt lymphoma subtypes were represented in the cohort. Repertoire clonality predicted overall and progression-free survival.

Findings of the study overall: Several public clonotypes recurred in numerous Burkitt lymphoma patients.

Germline-derived CDR1 and CDR2 are SEHNR and FQNEAQ (reference sequence). The CDR3 runs to 12 residues. V lost 0 bases and J lost 6, with 5 bases in between. Using immunoSEQ multiplex PCR, the repertoire was profiled, and TCRdb retains in-frame clones only, with some absent. The data hold approximately 46,000 clones, with 31% observed a single time. This clone was observed a handful of times. Its antigen is not known. The genes are TRBV7-9 and TRBJ1-1, with unresolved D. This receptor was obtained from a human donor with Burkitt lymphoma. Sequenced sample: tumor tissue. The CDR3 nucleotides are TGTGCCAGCAGCTTAGCCCCGTCTGAAGCTTTCTTT. It is translated as CASSLAPSEAFF.